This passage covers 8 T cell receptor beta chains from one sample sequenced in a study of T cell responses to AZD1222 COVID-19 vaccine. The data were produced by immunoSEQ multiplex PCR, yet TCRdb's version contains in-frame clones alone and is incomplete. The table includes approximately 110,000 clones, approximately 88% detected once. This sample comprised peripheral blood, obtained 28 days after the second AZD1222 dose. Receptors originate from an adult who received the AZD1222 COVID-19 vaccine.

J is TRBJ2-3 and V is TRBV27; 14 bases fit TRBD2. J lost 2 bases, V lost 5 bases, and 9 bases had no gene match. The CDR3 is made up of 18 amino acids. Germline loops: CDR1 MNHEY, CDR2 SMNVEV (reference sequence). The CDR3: CASSPQTSGGDFTDTQYF. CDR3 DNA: TGTGCCAGCAGTCCCCAGACTAGCGGGGGGGATTTCACAGATACGCAGTATTTT.

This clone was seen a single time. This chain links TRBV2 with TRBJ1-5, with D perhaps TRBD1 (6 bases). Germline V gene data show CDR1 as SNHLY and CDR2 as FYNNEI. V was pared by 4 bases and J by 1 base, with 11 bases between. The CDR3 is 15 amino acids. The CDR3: CASSGQDGSNQPQHF. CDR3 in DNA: TGTGCCAGCAGTGGACAGGATGGGAGCAATCAGCCCCAGCATTTT.

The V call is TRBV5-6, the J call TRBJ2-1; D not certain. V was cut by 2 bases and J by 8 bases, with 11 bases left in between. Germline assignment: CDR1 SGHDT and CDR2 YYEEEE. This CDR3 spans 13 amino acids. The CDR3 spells CASSFQAGDEQFF. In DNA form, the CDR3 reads TGTGCCAGCAGCTTCCAGGCTGGGGATGAGCAGTTCTTC.

This CDR3 is CSVVQGAAGNTIYF. CDR3 in DNA: TGCAGCGTAGTTCAGGGGGCGGCTGGAAACACCATATATTTT. The V call is TRBV29-1, the J call TRBJ1-3, with 8 bases lining up with TRBD1. The CDR3 spans 14 residues. V lost 6 bases and J lost 2; bases outside the gene matches: 6. CDR1 SQVTM and CDR2 ANQGSEA come from the germline V gene.

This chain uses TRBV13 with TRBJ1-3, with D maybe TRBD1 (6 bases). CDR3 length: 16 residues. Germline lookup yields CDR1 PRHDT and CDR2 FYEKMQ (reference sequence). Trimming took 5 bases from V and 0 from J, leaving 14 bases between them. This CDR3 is CASSRYTGHSGNTIYF. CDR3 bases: TGTGCCAGCAGCCGATACACAGGGCACTCTGGAAACACCATATATTTT.

CDR3 DNA sequence: TGTGCCAGCAGCTTTGGGGGTTCCACTGAAGCTTTCTTT. It yields the protein CASSFGGSTEAFF. The chain links TRBV7-9 to TRBJ1-1; possible D gene TRBD1, 5 bases. The length of the CDR3 is 13 residues. CDR1 and CDR2 from the germline V gene are SEHNR and FQNEAQ (reference sequence). Trimming stripped 3 bases from V and 4 bases from J, with 9 bases between.

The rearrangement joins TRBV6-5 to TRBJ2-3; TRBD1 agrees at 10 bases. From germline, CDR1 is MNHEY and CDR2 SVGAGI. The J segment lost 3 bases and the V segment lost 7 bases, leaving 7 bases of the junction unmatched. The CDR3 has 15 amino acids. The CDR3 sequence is CASIRDRGTTDTQYF. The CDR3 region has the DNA TGTGCCAGCATAAGGGACAGGGGTACGACAGATACGCAGTATTTT.

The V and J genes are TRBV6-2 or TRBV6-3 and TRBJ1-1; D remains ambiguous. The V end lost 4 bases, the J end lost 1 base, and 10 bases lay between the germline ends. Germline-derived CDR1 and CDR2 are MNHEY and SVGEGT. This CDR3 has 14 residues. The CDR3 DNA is TGTGCCAGCAGTTTACAGTCCGGGAACACTGAAGCTTTCTTT. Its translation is CASSLQSGNTEAFF.